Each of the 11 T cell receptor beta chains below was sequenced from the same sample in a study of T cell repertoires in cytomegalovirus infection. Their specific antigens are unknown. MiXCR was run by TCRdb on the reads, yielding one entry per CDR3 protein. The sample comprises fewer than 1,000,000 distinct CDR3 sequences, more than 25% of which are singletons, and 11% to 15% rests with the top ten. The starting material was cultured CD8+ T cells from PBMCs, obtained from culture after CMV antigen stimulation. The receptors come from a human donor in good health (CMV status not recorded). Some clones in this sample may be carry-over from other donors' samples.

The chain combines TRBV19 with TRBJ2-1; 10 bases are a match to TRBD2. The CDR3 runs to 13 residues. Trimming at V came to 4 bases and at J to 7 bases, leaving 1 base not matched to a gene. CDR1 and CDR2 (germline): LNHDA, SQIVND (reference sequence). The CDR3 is CASSTAGGNEQFF. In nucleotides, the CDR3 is TGTGCCAGTAGTACAGCGGGGGGGAATGAGCAGTTCTTC.

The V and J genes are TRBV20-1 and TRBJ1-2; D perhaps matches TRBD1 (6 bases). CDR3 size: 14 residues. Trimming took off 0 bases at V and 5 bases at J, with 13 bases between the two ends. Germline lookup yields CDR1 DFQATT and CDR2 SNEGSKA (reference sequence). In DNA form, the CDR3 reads TGCAGTGCTAGAGATCAGATGCAGGGGTATGGCTACACCTTC. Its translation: CSARDQMQGYGYTF.

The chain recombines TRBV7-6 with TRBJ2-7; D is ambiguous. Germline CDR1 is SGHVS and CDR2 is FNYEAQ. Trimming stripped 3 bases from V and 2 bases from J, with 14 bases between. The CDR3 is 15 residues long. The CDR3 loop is CASSFRTSETYEQYF. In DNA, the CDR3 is TGTGCCAGCAGCTTCCGGACCTCCGAAACCTACGAGCAGTACTTC.

The CDR3 coding sequence is TGTGCCACCAGTGAGAATATGGGGACCCGGGCTTTCTTT. This gives the protein CATSENMGTRAFF. The chain joins TRBV24-1 to TRBJ1-1; D is possibly TRBD1 (5 bases). Germline V gene sequence: CDR1 KGHDR, CDR2 SFDVKD. The CDR3 sequence is 13 residues long. V was shortened by 4 bases and J by 11 bases, with 16 bases between the two germline ends.

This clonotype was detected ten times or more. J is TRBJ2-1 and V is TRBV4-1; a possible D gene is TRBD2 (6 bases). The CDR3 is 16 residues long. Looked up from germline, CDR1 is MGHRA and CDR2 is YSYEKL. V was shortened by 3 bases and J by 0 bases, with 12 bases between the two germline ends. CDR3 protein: CASSHRSSDSYNEQFF. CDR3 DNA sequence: TGCGCCAGCAGCCATCGATCTAGCGACTCCTACAATGAGCAGTTCTTC.

The CDR3 loop is CASRPGLQPQHF. CDR3 DNA sequence: TGTGCCAGCAGACCGGGACTTCAGCCCCAGCATTTT. The chain recombines TRBV28 with TRBJ1-5; perhaps TRBD1 as D (5 bases). Germline V gene data show CDR1 as MDHEN and CDR2 as SYDVKM. The CDR3 is 12 amino acids. Trimming removed 6 bases at V and 6 bases at J, with 9 bases between.

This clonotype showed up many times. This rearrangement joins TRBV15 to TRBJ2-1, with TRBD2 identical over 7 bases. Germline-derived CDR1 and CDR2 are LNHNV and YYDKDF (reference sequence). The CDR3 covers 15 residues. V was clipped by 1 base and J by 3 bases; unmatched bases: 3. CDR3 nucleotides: TGTGCCACCAGCAGAGCCAGGGAGGGCTACAATGAGCAGTTCTTC. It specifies CATSRAREGYNEQFF.

The CDR3 DNA sequence: TGTGCCAGCAGCTTAGGAACAGGGAGAGATGAGCAGTTCTTC. It is translated as CASSLGTGRDEQFF. The V and J genes are TRBV7-9 and TRBJ2-1, with a tentative D call TRBD1 (6 bases). Germline loops: CDR1 SEHNR, CDR2 FQNEAQ (reference sequence). V was shortened by 1 base and J by 8 bases, with 12 bases between the two germline ends. This CDR3 has 14 amino acids.

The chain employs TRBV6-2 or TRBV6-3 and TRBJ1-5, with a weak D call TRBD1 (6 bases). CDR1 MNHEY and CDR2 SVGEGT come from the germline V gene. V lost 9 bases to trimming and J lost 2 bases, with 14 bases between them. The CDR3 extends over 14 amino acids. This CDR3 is CASNQGSGNQPQHF. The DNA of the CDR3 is TGTGCCAGTAATCAGGGGTCGGGCAATCAGCCCCAGCATTTT.

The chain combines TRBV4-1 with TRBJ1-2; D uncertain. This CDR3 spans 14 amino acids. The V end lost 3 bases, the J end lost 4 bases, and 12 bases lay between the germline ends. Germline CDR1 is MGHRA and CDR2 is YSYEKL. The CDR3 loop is CASSHGRFSYGYTF. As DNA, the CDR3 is TGCGCCAGCAGCCACGGCAGGTTTTCCTATGGCTACACCTTC.

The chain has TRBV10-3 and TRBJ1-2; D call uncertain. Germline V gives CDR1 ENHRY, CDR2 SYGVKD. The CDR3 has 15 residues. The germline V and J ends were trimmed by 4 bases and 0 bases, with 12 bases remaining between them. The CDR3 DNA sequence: TGTGCCATCAGTGGTTTCCAGGCCGCTAACTATGGCTACACCTTC. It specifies CAISGFQAANYGYTF.